This T cell receptor (beta chain) was found in a study of response to subunit inactivated influenza vaccine. Study conclusions and caveats: T cells newly recruited by each seasonal influenza vaccination are few, the authors suggested.

This clonotype was recorded a few times. What it recognizes is unknown. J lost 0 bases, V lost 1 base, and 8 bases had no gene match. The CDR3 covers 17 residues. Germline CDR1 LGHNA, CDR2 YSLEER. TCRdb independently ran MiXCR on the RT-PCR reads; one entry per CDR3 protein. The profile shows about 520,000 distinct CDR3 sequences, over 9.5% of them singletons. Sequencing used PBMCs from blood, obtained roughly 48 days after vaccination. This clonotype originated in a man aged 45-65 years who received an inactivated influenza vaccine. The genes are TRBV4-3 and TRBJ1-1; TRBD1 matches at 7 bases. Written as DNA, the CDR3 is TGCGCCAGCAGCCAAGTGGCAGGGGGTGCTGTGAACACTGAAGCTTTCTTT. This translates into CASSQVAGGAVNTEAFF.